This record covers a single TCR beta chain. This study enrolled people aged roughly 18 to 89 from approximately 25 US geographic areas. These data are taken from a study of blood T cell repertoires in COVID-19. For the study at large: The United States, Italy and Spain provided the acute and convalescent COVID-19 samples.

The data were produced by immunoSEQ multiplex PCR, yet TCRdb's version contains in-frame clones alone and is incomplete. The sample has 400,000 to 450,000 clones, 90% seen once; the top ten hold under 0.7%. This CDR3 contains 16 residues. The J gene is TRBJ2-7, the V gene TRBV21-1; TRBD2, the table's D call, lacks a check against the DNA. TRBV21-1 is noted as a pseudogene. Sequencing was performed on PBMCs or T cells enriched from blood (not recorded which). The TCR sequence derives from a man aged 18 to 30 who had recovered from COVID-19. The CDR3 loop is CAKPKTGWGPNYEQYF. The CDR3 nucleotides read TGTGCCAAACCAAAAACGGGGTGGGGTCCGAACTACGAGCAGTACTTC.